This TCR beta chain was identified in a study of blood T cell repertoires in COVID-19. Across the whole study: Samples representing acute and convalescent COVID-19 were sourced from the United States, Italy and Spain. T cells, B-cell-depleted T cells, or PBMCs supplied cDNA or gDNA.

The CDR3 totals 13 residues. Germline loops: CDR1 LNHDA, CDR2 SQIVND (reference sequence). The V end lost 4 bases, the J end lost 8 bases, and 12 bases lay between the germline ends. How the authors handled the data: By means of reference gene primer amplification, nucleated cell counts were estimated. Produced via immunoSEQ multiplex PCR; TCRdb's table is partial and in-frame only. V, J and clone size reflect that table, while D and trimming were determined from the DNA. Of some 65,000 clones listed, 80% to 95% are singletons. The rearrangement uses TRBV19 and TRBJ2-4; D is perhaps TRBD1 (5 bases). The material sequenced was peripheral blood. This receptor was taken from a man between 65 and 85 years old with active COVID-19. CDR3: CASSSPGWDIQYF. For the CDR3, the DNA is TGTGCCAGTAGTAGTCCAGGGTGGGACATTCAGTACTTC. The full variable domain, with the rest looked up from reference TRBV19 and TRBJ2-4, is DGGITQSPKYLFRKEGQNVTLSCEQNLNHDAMYWYRQDPGQGLRLIYYSQIVNDFQKGDIAEGYSVSREKKESFPLTVTSAQKNPTAFYLCASSSPGWDIQYFGAGTRLSVL.